The rows below give T cell receptor beta chains drawn from one sample of a study of shared clonotypes between healthy human individuals. Profiling relied on immunoSEQ multiplex PCR, and the TCRdb table lists in-frame clones only, not all of them. This table holds millions of clones, about 95% found once. The specimen was naive CD8+ T cells sorted from blood. The receptors originated from a man aged 18 to 29 in good health. CDR3s include the opening cysteine and the closing phenylalanine or tryptophan. A D gene is named only where the DNA matches it firmly.

D gene: NA; J gene: TRBJ2-1; V gene: TRBV27; CDR3 protein: CASSYGAGGNEQFF; CDR3 DNA: TGTGCCAGCAGTTATGGGGCTGGGGGCAATGAGCAGTTCTTC
D gene: TRBD2; J gene: TRBJ2-2; V gene: TRBV27; CDR3 protein: CASSLSAGLPNTGELFF; CDR3 DNA: TGTGCCAGCAGTTTATCGGCGGGACTACCGAACACCGGGGAGCTGTTTTTT
D gene: TRBD2; J gene: TRBJ2-1; V gene: TRBV13; CDR3 protein: CASGPGLAVQEQFF; CDR3 DNA: TGTGCCAGCGGCCCGGGACTAGCGGTGCAAGAGCAGTTCTTC
D gene: NA; J gene: TRBJ2-7; V gene: TRBV6-5; CDR3 protein: CASSPGHPYEQYF; CDR3 DNA: TGTGCCAGCAGCCCGGGACACCCCTACGAGCAGTACTTC
D gene: TRBD1; J gene: TRBJ2-7; V gene: TRBV14; CDR3 protein: CASSSDRAPDYEQYF; CDR3 DNA: TGTGCCAGCAGCTCTGACAGGGCACCGGACTACGAGCAGTACTTC
D gene: NA; J gene: TRBJ1-5; V gene: TRBV6-6; CDR3 protein: CASTNRVDQPQHF; CDR3 DNA: TGTGCCAGCACCAACAGGGTCGATCAGCCCCAGCATTTT
D gene: NA; J gene: TRBJ1-6; V gene: TRBV10-3; CDR3 protein: CATLGEVGRSPLHF; CDR3 DNA: TGTGCCACCCTAGGGGAAGTGGGGCGTTCACCCCTCCACTTT
D gene: NA; J gene: TRBJ2-7; V gene: TRBV5-1; CDR3 protein: CASSFKEEQYF; CDR3 DNA: TGCGCCAGCAGCTTCAAGGAAGAGCAGTACTTC
D gene: NA; J gene: TRBJ2-7; V gene: TRBV7-2; CDR3 protein: CASSSFEWEPSYEQYF; CDR3 DNA: TGTGCCAGCAGCTCCTTCGAGTGGGAACCGTCCTACGAGCAGTACTTC
D gene: NA; J gene: TRBJ2-1; V gene: TRBV6-6; CDR3 protein: CASSYNTGNEQFF; CDR3 DNA: TGTGCCAGCAGTTATAATACAGGGAATGAGCAGTTCTTC
D gene: NA; J gene: TRBJ1-6; V gene: TRBV27; CDR3 protein: CASSLSISGSGSPLHF; CDR3 DNA: TGTGCCAGCAGTTTATCGATCAGTGGCAGTGGGTCACCCCTCCACTTT
D gene: NA; J gene: TRBJ2-7; V gene: TRBV29-1; CDR3 protein: CSVRDLEGEQYF; CDR3 DNA: TGCAGCGTGCGGGACCTCGAGGGCGAGCAGTACTTC
D gene: TRBD1; J gene: TRBJ1-1; V gene: TRBV19; CDR3 protein: CASSIPLQGNVAEAFF; CDR3 DNA: TGTGCCAGTAGTATACCCTTACAGGGGAACGTCGCTGAAGCTTTCTTT
D gene: NA; J gene: TRBJ2-7; V gene: TRBV7-8; CDR3 protein: CASSQQVNYEQYF; CDR3 DNA: TGTGCCAGCAGCCAACAGGTAAACTACGAGCAGTACTTC
D gene: TRBD1; J gene: TRBJ2-2; V gene: TRBV5-1; CDR3 protein: CASSYRGANTGELFF; CDR3 DNA: TGCGCCAGCAGCTACAGGGGGGCCAACACCGGGGAGCTGTTTTTT
D gene: NA; J gene: TRBJ2-5; V gene: TRBV11-2; CDR3 protein: CASNNRWAEGQETQYF; CDR3 DNA: TGTGCCAGCAACAACAGATGGGCGGAGGGACAAGAGACCCAGTACTTC
D gene: NA; J gene: TRBJ1-5; V gene: TRBV6-6; CDR3 protein: CASSLGREGNQPQHF; CDR3 DNA: TGTGCCAGCAGTCTTGGCAGGGAGGGCAATCAGCCCCAGCATTTT
D gene: NA; J gene: TRBJ2-3; V gene: TRBV7-9; CDR3 protein: CASSPPGISTDTQYF; CDR3 DNA: TGTGCCAGCAGCCCTCCGGGGATATCCACAGATACGCAGTATTTT
D gene: TRBD1; J gene: TRBJ1-1; V gene: TRBV30; CDR3 protein: CAWTPTPTGGEAFF; CDR3 DNA: TGTGCCTGGACCCCGACCCCGACAGGGGGAGAAGCTTTCTTT